This is a list of T cell receptor beta chains from one sample in a study of blood T cell repertoires in COVID-19. The repertoire was sequenced with immunoSEQ multiplex PCR; TCRdb's copy has only in-frame clones and lacks some. The table shows 77,000 or so clones, with approximately 90% occurring only once. The sample comprised peripheral blood. These receptor sequences come from a man aged 50 to 60 with active COVID-19. Each CDR3 is given with its conserved first and last residue. The D gene is left open where the match is weak. For some rows the clone size is stated as once, few or many, or as a class when expanded; others skip it.

clone_size d_call j_call v_call cdr3_nt cdr3_aa
- - TRBJ1-1 TRBV30 TGTGCCTGGAGTGTAGAGGCTGAAGCTTTCTTT CAWSVEAEAFF
- TRBD1 TRBJ2-2 TRBV7-3 TGTGCCAGCAGCTTGACAGGGGCGGACACCGGGGAGCTGTTTTTT CASSLTGADTGELFF
- TRBD2 TRBJ2-1 TRBV5-1 TGCGCCAGCAGCTCCGCGGGAGCAATATACAATGAGCAGTTCTTC CASSSAGAIYNEQFF
- - TRBJ2-3 TRBV5-1 TGCGCCAGCAGCTTGGCAGTCCGGGACACAGATACGCAGTATTTT CASSLAVRDTDTQYF
- - TRBJ1-4 TRBV5-8 TGTGCCAGCAGCTTGGGGGGCTGGAGCGGGCGTAATGAAAAACTGTTTTTT CASSLGGWSGRNEKLFF
once - TRBJ1-2 TRBV18 TGTGCCAGCTCACTTACAGGGAAGTATGGCTACACCTTC CASSLTGKYGYTF
- - TRBJ1-2 TRBV7-2 TGTGCCAGCAGCTTAGTCGGGGGAGGCAACTATGGCTACACCTTC CASSLVGGGNYGYTF
once TRBD2 TRBJ2-7 TRBV5-6 TGTGCCAGCAGCTGGACTAGCGGGGGGGCCGTGCAGTACTTC CASSWTSGGAVQYF
once - TRBJ1-1 TRBV15 TGTGCCACCAGCCTCTACTCAAGTCCGAACACTGAAGCTTTCTTT CATSLYSSPNTEAFF
- TRBD2 TRBJ2-7 TRBV29-1 TGCAGCGTTGTGTGGGCGGCGGGAGTCGAGCAGTACTTC CSVVWAAGVEQYF
- TRBD1 TRBJ1-1 TRBV10-3 TGTGCCATCAGGGGACAGGGGGCACTTAACACTGAAGCTTTCTTT CAIRGQGALNTEAFF
- TRBD1 TRBJ2-1 TRBV5-8 TGTGCCAGCAGCTTCCCGGGACAGGGACACAATGAGCAGTTCTTC CASSFPGQGHNEQFF
- TRBD2 TRBJ2-7 TRBV6-6 TGTGCCAGCAGTCCCGGGAGCGGGGGGTCATCGTCCTACGAGCAGTACTTC CASSPGSGGSSSYEQYF
- - TRBJ1-2 TRBV6-5 TGTGCCAGCAGTTCCTACAGGGCTCCCTACGGCTACACCTTC CASSSYRAPYGYTF
- TRBD1 TRBJ2-5 TRBV2 TGTGCCAGCAACCCCGACAGGGGAGGCGGGGAGACCCAGTACTTC CASNPDRGGGETQYF